This is a list of T cell receptor beta chains from one sample in a study of cytomegalovirus exposure and HLA in healthy donors. Only in-frame clones appear in the TCRdb table, and some are missing; sequencing was by immunoSEQ multiplex PCR. This table holds over 100,000 clones, roughly two thirds found once. The sequenced sample was PBMCs. The source is a woman in her thirties in good health and CMV-seronegative. CDR3s include the opening cysteine and the closing phenylalanine or tryptophan. The D gene is left open where the match is weak. Where a row states a size, it is once, few, many or the class of an expanded clone; other rows omit it.

clone_size j_call d_call v_call cdr3_nt cdr3_aa
NA TRBJ2-7 TRBD1 TRBV9 TGTGCCAGCAGCGACGGGACAGGGGACCACGAGCAGTACTTC CASSDGTGDHEQYF
NA TRBJ2-5 TRBD1 TRBV2 TGTGCCAGCAGTGAGGACACCGGGACAGGGTCAGAGACCCAGTACTTC CASSEDTGTGSETQYF
NA TRBJ2-5 TRBD1 TRBV19 TGTGCCAGTAGCGCGGACAGGGAAGAGACCCAGTACTTC CASSADREETQYF
NA TRBJ2-7 TRBD1 TRBV4-1 TGCGCCAGCAGCGATTACGGGACAGGGGTCGAGCAGTACTTC CASSDYGTGVEQYF
NA TRBJ2-1 NA TRBV9 TGTGCCAGCAGGCCCGGGACTCTCAGCAATGAGCAGTTCTTC CASRPGTLSNEQFF
NA TRBJ1-6 NA TRBV5-5 TGTGCCAGCAGCCAACCGGAGTCGGGTTCACCCCTCCACTTT CASSQPESGSPLHF
NA TRBJ1-1 NA TRBV2 TGTGCCAGCAGCCCCGAGGCTCAACGTGGCGCTGAAGCTTTCTTT CASSPEAQRGAEAFF
NA TRBJ2-2 TRBD2 TRBV28 TGTGCCAGCACCCTCAGACTAGCGGGAGTAACCGGGGAGCTGTTTTTT CASTLRLAGVTGELFF
few TRBJ1-5 TRBD1 TRBV18 TGTGCCAGCTCATCGGACAGGGTCGGGGGTCAGCCCCAGCATTTT CASSSDRVGGQPQHF
NA TRBJ1-1 TRBD1 TRBV19 TGTGCCAGTAGTCCGGGACAGGGGATCACTGAAGCTTTCTTT CASSPGQGITEAFF
NA TRBJ2-1 TRBD2 TRBV6-1 TGTGCCAGCAGTGAAAGTGCGGGAGGGTACAATGAGCAGTTCTTC CASSESAGGYNEQFF
few TRBJ1-1 NA TRBV13 TGTGCCAGCAGCTTATGGGGGGACCCTGGGAACACTGAAGCTTTCTTT CASSLWGDPGNTEAFF
NA TRBJ2-1 NA TRBV5-1 TGCGCCAGCAGCTTAGGAGACCCCTACAATGAGCAGTTCTTC CASSLGDPYNEQFF
NA TRBJ2-7 NA TRBV6-1 TGTGCCAGCAGTAAAGGGGACACACTTTACGAGCAGTACTTC CASSKGDTLYEQYF
NA TRBJ2-1 TRBD1 TRBV25-1 TGTGCCAGCAGTGAATTGAAGGACAGGGGCAATGAGCAGTTCTTC CASSELKDRGNEQFF
NA TRBJ2-1 NA TRBV9 TGTGCCAGCAGCGTTGTCCCAGGGCGGGGCGATGAGCAGTTCTTC CASSVVPGRGDEQFF